This T cell receptor beta chain was sequenced during a study of blood T cell repertoires in COVID-19. Background on the study: COVID-19 samples, acute and convalescent, were from the United States, Italy and Spain.

Participants were placed into cohorts based on the clinical history they reported. V gave up 0 bases and J gave up 5 bases; unmatched junction bases: 2. Germline values: CDR1 SGHDT, CDR2 YYEEEE. This CDR3 contains 14 residues. Assay used: immunoSEQ multiplex PCR; TCRdb lists only in-frame clones, some missing. The sample holds about 300,000 clones, around 92% seen once. Sequences were obtained from PBMCs or T cells enriched from blood (not recorded which). The gene calls are TRBV5-6 and TRBJ1-5; 7 nucleotides agree with TRBD1. The sequence was obtained from a woman aged 45-65 years who had been exposed to COVID-19. The CDR3 sequence: CASSLGQGDQPQHF. The DNA for the CDR3 is TGTGCCAGCAGCTTGGGGCAGGGGGATCAGCCCCAGCATTTT.